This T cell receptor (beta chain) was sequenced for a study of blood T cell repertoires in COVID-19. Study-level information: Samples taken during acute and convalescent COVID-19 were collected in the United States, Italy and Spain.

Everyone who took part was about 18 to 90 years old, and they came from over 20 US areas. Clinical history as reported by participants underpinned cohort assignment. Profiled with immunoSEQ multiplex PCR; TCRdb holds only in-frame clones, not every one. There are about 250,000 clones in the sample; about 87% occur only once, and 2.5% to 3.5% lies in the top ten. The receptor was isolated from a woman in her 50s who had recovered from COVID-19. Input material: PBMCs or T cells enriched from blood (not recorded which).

CDR3 sequence reads: CATPRSGQKNQPQHF. In DNA, the CDR3 is TGTGCCACCCCCCGCTCGGGACAGAAAAATCAGCCCCAGCATTTT. This sequence joins TRBV24-1 and TRBJ1-5; 7 nucleotides align to TRBD1. Losses at the gene ends were 9 bases for V and 4 bases for J; bases not matched to a gene: 11. Looked up from germline, CDR1 is KGHDR and CDR2 is SFDVKD. This CDR3 region has 15 residues.